The 27 T cell receptor beta chains given below trace back to one sample, sequenced in a study of OX40 agonist ivuxolimab in advanced cancers. The assay was immunoSEQ multiplex PCR, and TCRdb's table has in-frame clones only and misses some. This table has around 36,000 clones, more than 85% appearing once. Sequencing was performed on CD4+ or CD8+ T cells sorted from blood, taken in a trial of the OX40 agonist ivuxolimab. The receptors here all came from an adult with an advanced solid tumor such as melanoma, head and neck, liver or kidney cancer.

V and J are TRBV7-6 and TRBJ2-7; 7 bases are shared with TRBD2. Germline trimming cut 4 bases from V and 2 bases from J; bases unmatched to any gene: 8. The CDR3 contains 15 residues. Per germline, CDR1 SGHVS and CDR2 FNYEAQ. CDR3 nucleotides: TGTGCCAGCAGCTACGGCGGGGAGGGGCCCTACGAGCAGTACTTC. It is translated as CASSYGGEGPYEQYF.

The V gene is TRBV5-1, the J gene TRBJ1-2; D unclear. The CDR3 consists of 14 residues. The germline gives CDR1 SGHRS, CDR2 YFSETQ. V was cut by 4 bases and J by 6 bases, with 16 bases left in between. The CDR3 sequence: CASSQLVDVDGYTF. In DNA, the CDR3 is TGCGCCAGCAGCCAGCTTGTGGACGTTGATGGCTACACCTTC.

The V and J genes are TRBV19 and TRBJ1-6; D ambiguous. The CDR3 sequence is 14 residues long. The V end was cut by 10 bases, the J end by 0 bases, with 10 bases between. Germline CDR1 reads LNHDA; CDR2 reads SQIVND (reference sequence). DNA for the CDR3: TGTGCCACCAAAGCGAGCTCCTATAATTCACCCCTCCACTTT. This gives the protein CATKASSYNSPLHF.

The genes are TRBV5-6 and TRBJ2-3; D remains unclear. Germline loops: CDR1 SGHDT, CDR2 YYEEEE. The germline V and J ends were trimmed by 2 bases and 3 bases, with 7 bases remaining between them. This CDR3 is built from 13 residues. The chain's CDR3 is CASSLGRTDTQYF. CDR3 DNA: TGTGCCAGCAGCTTAGGTCGAACAGATACGCAGTATTTT.

Turning to this clone: Given a far larger clone just one base away, this is likely a sequencing read error. J is TRBJ1-2 and V is TRBV5-6; 7 positions match TRBD1. V was pared by 1 base and J by 8 bases, with 5 bases of the junction left unmatched. This CDR3 is 13 amino acids long. The germline V gene has CDR1 SGHDT and CDR2 YYEEEE. The CDR3 sequence: CASSLTGEEGYTF. The DNA for the CDR3 is TGTGCCAGCAGCTTGACAGGGGAAGAGGGCTACACCTTC.

In its sample, this clone was seen a few times. The V gene is TRBV6-6, the J gene TRBJ2-1; weak D call: TRBD2 (5 bases). V gave up 0 bases and J gave up 9 bases, with 9 bases separating them. Germline V gene lookup returns CDR1 MNHNY and CDR2 SVGAGI (reference sequence). The CDR3 consists of 13 residues. The CDR3 DNA sequence: TGTGCCAGCAGTTACTCGCTGGCGGGTGAGCAGTTCTTC. Translation: CASSYSLAGEQFF.

The chain recombines TRBV7-9 with TRBJ2-1, with 12 bases fitting TRBD2. Per germline, CDR1 SEHNR and CDR2 FQNEAQ (reference sequence). The CDR3 contains 19 residues. V trimming: 2 bases; J trimming: 2 bases; junction bases outside the gene matches: 10. CDR3 DNA sequence: TGTGCCAGCAGCTTAAGCTCGTGGACTAGCGGGGTGACCTACAATGAGCAGTTCTTC. Amino acids: CASSLSSWTSGVTYNEQFF.

The V and J genes are TRBV7-6 and TRBJ1-2; D may be TRBD1 (6 bases). Per germline, CDR1 SGHVS and CDR2 FNYEAQ. Trimming shortened V by 5 bases and J by 4 bases, and 11 bases separated the two germline ends. The CDR3 length is 13 residues. Written as DNA, the CDR3 is TGTGCCAGCAGCACCTTGACAGGCTATGGCTACACCTTC. Protein product: CASSTLTGYGYTF.

The rearrangement uses TRBV4-3 and TRBJ2-2; 7 nucleotides line up with TRBD2. Losses at the gene ends were 0 bases for V and 0 bases for J; bases not matched to a gene: 10. Germline V gives CDR1 LGHNA, CDR2 YSLEER. The CDR3 has 19 residues. The CDR3 here is CASSQDPPSGATNTGELFF. The CDR3, as DNA: TGCGCCAGCAGCCAAGATCCTCCTAGCGGAGCCACGAACACCGGGGAGCTGTTTTTT.

The gene calls are TRBV15 and TRBJ2-6; no definite D call. The CDR3 spans 14 residues. The V gene's germline CDR1 is LNHNV and CDR2 YYDKDF (reference sequence). V lost 0 bases and J lost 1, with 1 base in between. The CDR3 DNA reads TGTGCCACCAGCAGAGATTCTGGGGCCAACGTCCTGACTTTC. It translates to CATSRDSGANVLTF.

The chain carries TRBV6-1 and TRBJ1-1; the D is unclear. The CDR3 loop spans 14 amino acids. The germline V gene has CDR1 MNHNS and CDR2 SASEGT. V was trimmed by 3 bases and J by 7 bases, leaving 15 bases between them. CDR3 region: CASSDSAVQNEAFF. CDR3 sequence (DNA): TGTGCCAGCAGTGATTCGGCAGTTCAAAATGAAGCTTTCTTT.

V is TRBV7-6 and J is TRBJ2-1; 9 nucleotides match TRBD2. The CDR3 has 16 residues. The germline V gene has CDR1 SGHVS and CDR2 FNYEAQ. J lost 3 bases, V lost 1 base, and 4 bases had no gene match. As DNA, the CDR3 is TGTGCCAGCAGCTTAGAGGCGACTAGCGGCTACAATGAGCAGTTCTTC. Translation gives CASSLEATSGYNEQFF.

The chain couples TRBV4-1 to TRBJ1-5, with 7 bases matching TRBD1. Germline CDR1 and CDR2: MGHRA and YSYEKL. Trimming cost V 3 bases and J 5 bases; bases outside gene matches: 13. The length of the CDR3 is 17 residues. The CDR3 DNA reads as TGCGCCAGCAGCCAGTTTACCGGGACAGAAGGAGATCAGCCCCAGCATTTT. It specifies CASSQFTGTEGDQPQHF.

This clone is a singleton in its sample. The gene calls are TRBV2 and TRBJ1-1; tentative D call: TRBD1 (5 bases). The V end was cut by 6 bases, the J end by 1 base, with 18 bases between. The length of the CDR3 is 16 residues. CDR1 is SNHLY, CDR2 FYNNEI, per germline. The CDR3: CASSTSQGVGNTEAFF. DNA of the CDR3: TGTGCCAGCAGCACAAGCCAGGGAGTAGGGAACACTGAAGCTTTCTTT.

This chain uses TRBV6-1 with TRBJ1-1; D not certain. The germline V gene has CDR1 MNHNS and CDR2 SASEGT. Trimming took 5 bases from V and 0 from J, leaving 13 bases between them. This CDR3 contains 15 residues. DNA of the CDR3: TGTGCCAGCAGTTCCAAGGGCTTTATGAACACTGAAGCTTTCTTT. It specifies CASSSKGFMNTEAFF.

The rearrangement joins TRBV10-3 to TRBJ1-1, with D hard to call. From germline, CDR1 is ENHRY and CDR2 SYGVKD. V gave up 7 bases and J gave up 1 base, with 16 bases separating them. The CDR3 covers 15 residues. CDR3 sequence: CAITGSTETNTEAFF. The CDR3 DNA reads as TGTGCCATCACGGGATCGACCGAAACGAACACTGAAGCTTTCTTT.

The rearrangement links TRBV4-3 to TRBJ2-1; 8 bases are shared with TRBD2. Germline CDR1 reads LGHNA; CDR2 reads YSLEER. With 0 bases clipped from V and 4 bases from J, the junction kept 2 bases outside the gene matches. The CDR3 consists of 15 residues. CDR3 DNA sequence: TGCGCCAGCAGCCAAGATCGGGGGGGGTACAATGAGCAGTTCTTC. Translation: CASSQDRGGYNEQFF.

This clone was counted between two and nine times. The chain links TRBV9 to TRBJ1-2; tentative D call: TRBD1 (6 bases). Per germline, CDR1 SGDLS and CDR2 YYNGEE. Trimming pared 4 bases from V and 4 bases from J, leaving 26 bases between. The CDR3 is 18 residues long. CDR3 protein: CASSPHNRGADLGYGYTF. The DNA for the CDR3 is TGTGCCAGCAGCCCCCATAACCGGGGGGCCGACCTAGGCTATGGCTACACCTTC.

The V call is TRBV15, the J call TRBJ1-1, with D uncertain. Germline-derived CDR1 and CDR2 are LNHNV and YYDKDF (reference sequence). CDR3 length equals 14 residues. V lost 5 bases and J lost 0, with 10 bases in between. The CDR3 nucleotides read TGTGCCACCAGCGGTAGGACGTTGAACACTGAAGCTTTCTTT. This translates into CATSGRTLNTEAFF.

The V call is TRBV5-1, the J call TRBJ1-1, with 11 bases that match TRBD1. The CDR3 has 15 residues. Trimming cost V 4 bases and J 5 bases; bases outside gene matches: 7. CDR1 and CDR2 from the germline V gene are SGHRS and YFSETQ. CDR3 nucleotide sequence: TGCGCCAGCAGCGCGGGACAGGGGGGCCCTACTGAAGCTTTCTTT. It encodes CASSAGQGGPTEAFF.

This rearrangement joins TRBV15 to TRBJ1-1; TRBD1 is a possible D gene (5 bases). The V gene's germline CDR1 is LNHNV and CDR2 YYDKDF (reference sequence). The CDR3 extends over 18 amino acids. V lost 0 bases, J lost 0 bases, and 17 bases lay in between. The CDR3 region is CATSRDGVGVPMNTEAFF. The CDR3 DNA is TGTGCCACCAGCAGAGATGGGGTAGGGGTGCCCATGAACACTGAAGCTTTCTTT.

V is TRBV5-5 and J is TRBJ2-2; TRBD1 matches 8 bases. Trimming removed 4 bases from V and 4 bases from J; junction bases left unmatched: 9. This CDR3 has 16 residues. Germline V gives CDR1 SGHKS, CDR2 YYEKEE (reference sequence). For the CDR3, the DNA is TGTGCCAGCAGCCCCTTGGGACAGGTGGGCACCGGGGAGCTGTTTTTT. It yields the protein CASSPLGQVGTGELFF.

J is TRBJ2-7 and V is TRBV7-6; D gene ambiguous. The CDR3 totals 13 residues. The germline V gene encodes CDR1 SGHVS and CDR2 FNYEAQ. V was pared by 3 bases and J by 1 base, with 7 bases between. The CDR3 bases are TGTGCCAGCAGCTTTGACGATTCCTACGAGCAGTACTTC. This sequence encodes CASSFDDSYEQYF.

The chain joins TRBV7-9 to TRBJ1-3; D not certain. V lost 5 bases, J lost 0 bases, and 14 bases lay in between. CDR3 length equals 16 residues. Germline CDR1 and CDR2: SEHNR and FQNEAQ (reference sequence). Here the CDR3 reads CASSVGSVFSGNTIYF. The CDR3 DNA is TGTGCCAGCAGCGTAGGGTCGGTGTTCTCTGGAAACACCATATATTTT.

The chain recombines TRBV2 with TRBJ1-2; weak D call: TRBD1 (6 bases). Germline V gene sequence: CDR1 SNHLY, CDR2 FYNNEI. This CDR3 is 14 amino acids long. V lost 4 bases and J 7 bases, leaving 16 bases between the germline ends. In DNA form, the CDR3 reads TGTGCCAGCAGTGTAGCCGGGACATATACTGGCTACACCTTC. Encoded protein: CASSVAGTYTGYTF. The full variable domain, with the rest looked up from reference TRBV2 and TRBJ1-2, is EPEVTQTPSHQVTQMGQEVILRCVPISNHLYFYWYRQILGQKVEFLVSFYNNEISEKSEIFDDQFSVERPDGSNFTLKIRSTKLEDSAMYFCASSVAGTYTGYTFGSGTRLTVV.

V usage is TRBV13 and J usage is TRBJ1-6; D not resolved. The germline gives CDR1 PRHDT, CDR2 FYEKMQ (reference sequence). With 5 bases removed from V and 2 bases from J, the gap between germline ends came to 1 base. The CDR3 runs 12 residues. CDR3 DNA sequence: TGTGCCAGCAGCACCTATAATTCACCCCTCCACTTT. Translation gives CASSTYNSPLHF.

This clone was picked up one time. The rearrangement uses TRBV5-1 and TRBJ1-5, with D unclear. This CDR3 spans 11 amino acids. Germline CDR1 and CDR2: SGHRS and YFSETQ. The CDR3 sequence: CSQKGNQPQHF. In nucleotides, the CDR3 is TGCTCACAGAAGGGCAATCAGCCCCAGCATTTT. Full variable domain (outside the CDR3, taken from reference TRBV5-1 and TRBJ1-5): KAGVTQTPRYLIKTRGQQVTLSCSPISGHRSVSWYQQTPGQGLQFLFEYFSETQRNKGNFPGRFSGRQFSNSRSEMNVSTLELGDSALYLCSQKGNQPQHFGDGTRLSIL.